The rows below give T cell receptor beta chains drawn from one sample of a study of T cells after yellow fever vaccination. MiXCR, run by TCRdb on the 5' RACE reads, gives a single entry per CDR3 protein. The sample has around 400,000 distinct CDR3 sequences; around a tenth are singletons. The sequences come from PBMCs, collected on the day of the first yellow fever vaccination. These receptors all come from a young man who received the YFV17D yellow fever vaccine. Both conserved end residues are part of each CDR3. D genes are given only for firm matches. Only part of the rows carry a size: once, few, many, or a class if the clone is expanded.

clone_size d_call j_call v_call cdr3_nt cdr3_aa
- - TRBJ2-1 TRBV12-3/TRBV12-4 TGTGCCAGCAGTTTCTTCTGGTTTTCCCTAGCGAACAGCTCCTACAATGAGCAGTTCTTC CASSFFWFSLANSSYNEQFF
- - TRBJ1-1 TRBV6-5 TGTGCCAGCAGTTACGAGGGGTGGGGAATGAACACTGAAGCTTTCTTT CASSYEGWGMNTEAFF
- - TRBJ1-3 TRBV6-2/TRBV6-3 TGTGCCAGCAGTTACTCGAGTGGCTTCATTGGAACCATATATTTT CASSYSSGFIGTIYF
few TRBD2 TRBJ2-5 TRBV5-4 TGTGCCAGCGGGTCGACGGGGGGGCTGGAGACCCAGTACTTC CASGSTGGLETQYF
- - TRBJ2-3 TRBV7-2 TGTGCCAGCAGCTTAGCGGGCGCCTTCACAGATACGCAGTATTTT CASSLAGAFTDTQYF
- - TRBJ1-2 TRBV6-4 TGTGCCAGCAGTGACTGGGGGCGCGGTAATTATGGCTACACCTTC CASSDWGRGNYGYTF
- TRBD2 TRBJ2-2 TRBV7-3 TGTGCCAGCAGCTCTCTCCTAGCGGAGAACACCGGGGAGCTGTTTTTT CASSSLLAENTGELFF
- - TRBJ2-2 TRBV7-9 TGTGCCAGCAGCTTACTAGGAGACAGCGCGAACACCGGGGAGCTGTTTTTT CASSLLGDSANTGELFF
- - TRBJ2-3 TRBV5-1 TGCGCCAGCAGCTCCAACTTGGGGGCCTGGGATACGCAGTATTTT CASSSNLGAWDTQYF
- TRBD2 TRBJ2-1 TRBV3-1 TGTGCCAGCAGCCAAGACCGGACTAGCGGGGGGCATGAGCAGTTCTTC CASSQDRTSGGHEQFF
- - TRBJ2-1 TRBV20-1 TGCAGTGCCCCGGAGGGGGGGTCCTACAATGAGCAGTTCTTC CSAPEGGSYNEQFF
- TRBD1 TRBJ1-6 TRBV7-9 TGTGCCAGCAGCGGGAACCGGGACAGGGCCTTGTTAACGCCCCTCCACTTT CASSGNRDRALLTPLHF
many - TRBJ1-1 TRBV7-2 TGTGCCAGCAGCTTAGTGGGGCAGGCGGGCGAAGCTTTCTTT CASSLVGQAGEAFF
few - TRBJ1-6 TRBV5-1 TGCGCCAGCAGCTTGGAGGGCGGCCGGGATTCACCCCTCCACTTT CASSLEGGRDSPLHF
many - TRBJ1-4 TRBV7-9 TGTGCCAGCAGCCTGACCGGAACTAATGAAAAACTGTTTTTT CASSLTGTNEKLFF
many TRBD2 TRBJ2-7 TRBV12-3/TRBV12-4 TGTGCCAGCAGCCCTAGCGGGGATACCTCCTACGAGCAGTACTTC CASSPSGDTSYEQYF
few - TRBJ1-6 TRBV7-9 TGTGCCAGCAGCTTCACGGGACGTGATTCACCCCTCCACTTT CASSFTGRDSPLHF
few - TRBJ1-1 TRBV7-2 TGTGCCAGCAGCTTAGTTTGGACTGAAGCTTTCTTT CASSLVWTEAFF
many - TRBJ1-4 TRBV29-1 TGCAGCTCCTCGGGCCCGGAAAATGAAAAACTGTTTTTT CSSSGPENEKLFF
- TRBD1 TRBJ1-1 TRBV12-3/TRBV12-4 TGTGCCAGCAGGACAACAGGGGGCTGGGGCACTGAAGCTTTCTTT CASRTTGGWGTEAFF
- - TRBJ1-1 TRBV18 TGTGCCAGCTCACCACAAGGACAGCCCTACACTGAAGCTTTCTTT CASSPQGQPYTEAFF
few - TRBJ1-4 TRBV6-1 TGTGCCAGCAGTCCACAGGCAATTGTCGAAAAACTGTTTTTT CASSPQAIVEKLFF